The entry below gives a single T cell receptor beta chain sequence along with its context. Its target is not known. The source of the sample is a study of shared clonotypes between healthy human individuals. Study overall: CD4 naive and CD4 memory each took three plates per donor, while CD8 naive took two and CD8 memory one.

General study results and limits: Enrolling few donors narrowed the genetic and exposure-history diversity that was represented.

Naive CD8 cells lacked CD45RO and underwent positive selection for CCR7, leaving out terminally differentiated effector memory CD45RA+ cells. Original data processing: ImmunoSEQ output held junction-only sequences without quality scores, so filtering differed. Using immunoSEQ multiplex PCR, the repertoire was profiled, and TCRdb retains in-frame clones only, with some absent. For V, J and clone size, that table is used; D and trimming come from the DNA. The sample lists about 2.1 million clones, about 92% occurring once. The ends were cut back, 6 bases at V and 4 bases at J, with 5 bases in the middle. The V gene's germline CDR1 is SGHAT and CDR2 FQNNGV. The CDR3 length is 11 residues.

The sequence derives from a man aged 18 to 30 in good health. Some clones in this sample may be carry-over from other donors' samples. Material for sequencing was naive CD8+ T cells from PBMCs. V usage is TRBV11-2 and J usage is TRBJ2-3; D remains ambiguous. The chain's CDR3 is CASRRADTQYF. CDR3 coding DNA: TGTGCCAGCAGGCGTGCAGATACGCAGTATTTT.